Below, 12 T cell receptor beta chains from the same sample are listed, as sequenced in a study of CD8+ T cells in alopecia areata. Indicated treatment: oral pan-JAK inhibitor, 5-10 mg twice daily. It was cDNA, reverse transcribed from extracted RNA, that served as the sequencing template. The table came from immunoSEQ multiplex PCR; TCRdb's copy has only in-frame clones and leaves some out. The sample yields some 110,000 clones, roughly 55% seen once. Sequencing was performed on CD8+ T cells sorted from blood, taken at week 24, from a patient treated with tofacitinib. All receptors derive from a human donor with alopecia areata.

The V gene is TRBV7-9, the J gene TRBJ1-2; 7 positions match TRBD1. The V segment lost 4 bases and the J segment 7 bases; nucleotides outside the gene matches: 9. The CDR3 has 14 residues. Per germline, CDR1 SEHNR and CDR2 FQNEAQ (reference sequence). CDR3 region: CASSSTGVTAGYTF. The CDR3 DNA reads TGTGCCAGCAGCTCAACAGGGGTAACGGCTGGCTACACCTTC.

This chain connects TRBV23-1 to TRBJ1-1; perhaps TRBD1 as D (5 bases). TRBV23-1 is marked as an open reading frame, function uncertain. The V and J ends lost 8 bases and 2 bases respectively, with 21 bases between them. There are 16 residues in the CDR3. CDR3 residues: CASGPGPLGINTEAFF. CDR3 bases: TGCGCCAGCGGACCGGGACCCTTGGGGATCAACACTGAAGCTTTCTTT.

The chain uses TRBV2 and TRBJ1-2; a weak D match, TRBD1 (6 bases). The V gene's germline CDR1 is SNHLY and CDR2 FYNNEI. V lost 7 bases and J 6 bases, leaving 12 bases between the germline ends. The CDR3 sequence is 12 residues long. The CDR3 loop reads CASILGGDGYTF. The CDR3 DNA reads TGTGCCAGCATCCTAGGGGGGGATGGCTACACCTTC.

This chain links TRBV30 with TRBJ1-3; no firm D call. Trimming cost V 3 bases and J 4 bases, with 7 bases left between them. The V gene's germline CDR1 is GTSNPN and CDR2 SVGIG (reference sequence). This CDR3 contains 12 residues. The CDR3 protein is CAWSWRGNTIYF. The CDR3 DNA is TGTGCCTGGAGCTGGAGGGGAAACACCATATATTTT.

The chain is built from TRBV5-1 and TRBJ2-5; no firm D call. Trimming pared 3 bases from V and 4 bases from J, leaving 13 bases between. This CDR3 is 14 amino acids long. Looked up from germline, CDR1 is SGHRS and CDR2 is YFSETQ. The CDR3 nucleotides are TGCGCCAGCAGCTCAATGGGTCAACTAGAGACCCAGTACTTC. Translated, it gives CASSSMGQLETQYF.

CDR3 amino acids: CASSTAGHSNYGYTF. CDR3 nucleotide sequence: TGTGCCAGCAGCACGGCGGGACATTCTAACTATGGCTACACCTTC. The chain couples TRBV9 to TRBJ1-2; a weak D match, TRBD1 (6 bases). V was clipped by 4 bases and J by 0 bases, with 13 bases between them. Per germline, CDR1 SGDLS and CDR2 YYNGEE. This CDR3 is built from 15 residues.

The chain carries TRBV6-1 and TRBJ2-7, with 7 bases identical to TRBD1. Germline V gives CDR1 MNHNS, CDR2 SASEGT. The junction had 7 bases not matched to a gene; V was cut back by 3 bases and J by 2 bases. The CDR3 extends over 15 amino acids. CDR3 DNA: TGTGCCAGCAGTGATTGGGACAGCGATGCCTACGAGCAGTACTTC. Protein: CASSDWDSDAYEQYF.

The CDR3 DNA reads as TGCAGCGTACAGGGACAGGGGAATCAGCCCCAGCATTTT. Translated, it gives CSVQGQGNQPQHF. This chain uses TRBV29-1 with TRBJ1-5, with TRBD1 identical over 10 bases. Trimming cost V 6 bases and J 4 bases; bases outside gene matches: 3. The CDR3 is made up of 13 amino acids. Germline lookup yields CDR1 SQVTM and CDR2 ANQGSEA.

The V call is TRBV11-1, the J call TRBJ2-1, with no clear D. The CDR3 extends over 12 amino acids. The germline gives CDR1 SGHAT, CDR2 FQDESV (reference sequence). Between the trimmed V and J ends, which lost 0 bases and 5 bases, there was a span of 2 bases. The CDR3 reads CASSLANNEQFF. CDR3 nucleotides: TGTGCCAGCAGCTTAGCGAACAATGAGCAGTTCTTC. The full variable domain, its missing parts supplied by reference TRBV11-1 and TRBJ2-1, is EAEVAQSPRYKITEKSQAVAFWCDPISGHATLYWYRQILGQGPELLVQFQDESVVDDSQLPKDRFSAERLKGVDSTLKIQPAELGDSAMYLCASSLANNEQFFGPGTRLTVL.

The CDR3 is CASSPGLPAYEQYF. The CDR3 nucleotides are TGTGCCAGCAGCCCGGGACTGCCAGCCTACGAGCAGTACTTC. The gene calls are TRBV7-9 and TRBJ2-7; D is perhaps TRBD2 (6 bases). Germline V lookup: CDR1 SEHNR, CDR2 FQNEAQ (reference sequence). There are 14 residues in the CDR3. V dropped 5 bases and J dropped 2 bases, with 13 bases sitting between them.

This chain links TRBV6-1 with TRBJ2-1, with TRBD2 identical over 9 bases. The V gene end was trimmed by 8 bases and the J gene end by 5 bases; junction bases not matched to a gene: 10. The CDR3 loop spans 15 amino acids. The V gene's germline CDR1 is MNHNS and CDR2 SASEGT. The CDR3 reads CASPGAGGLHNEQFF. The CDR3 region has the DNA TGTGCCAGCCCTGGGGCGGGGGGGCTCCACAATGAGCAGTTCTTC.

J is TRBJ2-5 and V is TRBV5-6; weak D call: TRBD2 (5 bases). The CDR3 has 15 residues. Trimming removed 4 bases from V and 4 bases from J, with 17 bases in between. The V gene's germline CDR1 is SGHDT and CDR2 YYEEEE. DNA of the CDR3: TGTGCCAGCAGCCGAACTCCGAGGGCGGGAGAGACCCAGTACTTC. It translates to CASSRTPRAGETQYF.